Detailed here is one TCR beta chain. The target antigen is unknown. With 60 Vbeta and 13 Jbeta primers, the PCR was carried out. Sequencing was performed with immunoSEQ multiplex PCR; in TCRdb, only in-frame clones are kept and a portion is missing. This sample has approximately 140,000 clones; around 84% occur once, and the top ten carry under 3%. These data are taken from a study of cytomegalovirus exposure and HLA in healthy donors. Study-wide results and caveats: Common viral pathogens were later found to be apparently linked to several of the most significant clusters. Researchers reported in a later analysis that a missense DCLRE1C variant was tied to TCR beta V- and J-gene trimming. Among TCR beta chains of equal frequency, HLA-associated ones were more clonally expanded in a later analysis. Most CMV-associated TCR beta chains appeared HLA-restricted in a later analysis.

CDR1 ENHRY and CDR2 SYGVKD come from the germline V gene. The V and J ends lost 10 bases and 6 bases, in that order; junction bases with no gene match: 8. The CDR3 runs to 13 residues. The origin of this receptor is a man between 40 and 49 years old in good health and CMV-seropositive. The chain couples TRBV10-3 to TRBJ2-7; 11 bases are shared with TRBD1. Sequencing was performed on PBMCs. CDR3 bases: TGTGCCACTAGAGGGACAGGGGGAGCCGAGCAGTACTTC. This sequence encodes CATRGTGGAEQYF.